The clone carrying this T cell receptor beta chain occurred once. This sample stems from a study of control samples from healthy donors and cancer patients. The repertoire was sequenced with immunoSEQ multiplex PCR; TCRdb's copy has only in-frame clones and lacks some. Altogether more than 70,000 clones are present, roughly nine tenths being singletons, with the ten largest covering approximately 1%. V gave up 3 bases and J gave up 0 bases, with 18 bases separating them. The CDR3 totals 18 residues. CDR1 is LNHDA and CDR2 is SQIVND in the germline V gene (reference sequence). The chain joins TRBV19 to TRBJ1-5; D is ambiguous. Sequencing used blood. The TCR sequence derives from a woman younger than 45 in good health. CDR3 DNA: TGTGCCAGTAGTATTTCAGTTCTCGGATATAATAGCAATCAGCCCCAGCATTTT. It is translated as CASSISVLGYNSNQPQHF.